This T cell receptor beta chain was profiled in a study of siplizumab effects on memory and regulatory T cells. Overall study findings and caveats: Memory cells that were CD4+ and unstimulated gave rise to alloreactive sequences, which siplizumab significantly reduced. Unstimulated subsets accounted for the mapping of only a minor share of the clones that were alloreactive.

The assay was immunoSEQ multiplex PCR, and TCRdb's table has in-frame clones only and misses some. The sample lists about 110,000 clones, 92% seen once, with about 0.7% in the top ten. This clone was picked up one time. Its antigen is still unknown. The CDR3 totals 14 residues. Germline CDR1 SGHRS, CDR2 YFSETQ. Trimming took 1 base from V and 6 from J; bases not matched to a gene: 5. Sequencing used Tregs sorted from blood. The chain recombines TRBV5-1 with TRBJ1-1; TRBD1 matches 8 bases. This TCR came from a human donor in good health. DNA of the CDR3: TGCGCCAGCAGCTTGATCCAGGGGGCGCCTGAAGCTTTCTTT. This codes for CASSLIQGAPEAFF.